A single sample gave rise to the 23 T cell receptor beta chains below, sequenced in a study of T cell changes during pregnancy in multiple sclerosis. Libraries were prepared by immunoSEQ multiplex PCR; TCRdb keeps only in-frame clonotypes and omits some of them. The data show approximately 79,000 clones, about 93% seen once. This specimen consisted of peripheral blood, obtained in the second trimester of pregnancy. The receptor source for this set is a female donor in good health, enrolled as a control in a pregnancy study.

This clone was found once. The chain combines TRBV4-1 with TRBJ2-2; 7 positions match TRBD1. The CDR3 is 16 residues long. CDR1 and CDR2 from the germline V gene are MGHRA and YSYEKL. V lost 1 base and J lost 1; bases outside the gene matches: 3. The CDR3 nucleotides are TGCGCCAGCAGCCAAGTGAGGGGGCTGAACACCGGGGAGCTGTTTTTT. It specifies CASSQVRGLNTGELFF.

J is TRBJ1-2 and V is TRBV27; TRBD1 is a possible D gene (5 bases). The germline V gene encodes CDR1 MNHEY and CDR2 SMNVEV (reference sequence). The CDR3 is 13 residues long. V lost 5 bases to trimming and J lost 3 bases, with 10 bases between them. CDR3 sequence reads: CASSLQGDYGYTF. The CDR3 region has the DNA TGTGCCAGCAGTCTTCAGGGCGACTATGGCTACACCTTC.

This clone was counted between two and nine times. The chain joins TRBV10-3 to TRBJ1-2; D is undetermined. The CDR3 sequence is 15 residues long. Germline-derived CDR1 and CDR2 are ENHRY and SYGVKD. V lost 0 bases and J 4 bases, leaving 12 bases between the germline ends. The CDR3 spells CAISESRGSFYGYTF. The CDR3 DNA follows: TGTGCCATCAGTGAGTCGCGAGGGAGTTTCTATGGCTACACCTTC.

This rearrangement joins TRBV7-9 to TRBJ1-4; D is uncertain. The V end lost 2 bases, the J end lost 2 bases, and 9 bases lay between the germline ends. Per the germline V gene, CDR1 is SEHNR and CDR2 is FQNEAQ (reference sequence). The CDR3 consists of 15 residues. CDR3 loop: CASSLLTTTNEKLFF. Written as DNA, the CDR3 is TGTGCCAGCAGCTTATTAACGACTACTAATGAAAAACTGTTTTTT.

The chain recombines TRBV4-2 with TRBJ1-2; 10 bases agree with TRBD1. In germline, CDR1 is LGHNA, CDR2 YNFKEQ. This CDR3 comprises 16 residues. Trimming at V came to 0 bases and at J to 4 bases, leaving 5 bases not matched to a gene. This CDR3 is CASSQDKTGGSYGYTF. In DNA, the CDR3 is TGTGCCAGCAGCCAAGATAAGACAGGGGGCTCCTATGGCTACACCTTC.

The rearrangement uses TRBV6-6 and TRBJ2-7; possibly TRBD2 for D (5 bases). In germline, CDR1 is MNHNY, CDR2 SVGAGI (reference sequence). This CDR3 spans 15 amino acids. Trimming cost V 2 bases and J 3 bases, with 14 bases left between them. This CDR3 reads CASSYAAREGYEQYF. The CDR3 nucleotides are TGTGCCAGCAGTTACGCCGCTAGAGAGGGCTACGAGCAGTACTTC.

The chain recombines TRBV4-1 with TRBJ2-3; tentative D call: TRBD2 (5 bases). The CDR3 is 16 residues long. CDR1 MGHRA and CDR2 YSYEKL come from the germline V gene. Trimming cost V 4 bases and J 0 bases, with 14 bases left between them. CDR3: CASSPGRALSTDTQYF. CDR3 in DNA: TGCGCCAGCAGCCCTGGGAGAGCCTTAAGCACAGATACGCAGTATTTT.

This chain joins TRBV4-1 and TRBJ1-3, with TRBD1 matching 10 bases. Looked up from germline, CDR1 is MGHRA and CDR2 is YSYEKL. This CDR3 comprises 16 residues. The V gene end was trimmed by 2 bases and the J gene end by 0 bases; junction bases not matched to a gene: 1. The CDR3 loop reads CASSQRQGASGNTIYF. The CDR3 DNA sequence: TGCGCCAGCAGCCAAAGACAGGGGGCCTCTGGAAACACCATATATTTT.

The chain recombines TRBV6-4 with TRBJ2-3, with TRBD2 identical over 8 bases. The CDR3 runs to 14 residues. The germline gives CDR1 MRHNA, CDR2 SNTAGT. V lost 8 bases to trimming and J lost 7 bases; unmatched junction nucleotides: 11. This chain's CDR3 is CASSPAGAVNTQYF. For the CDR3, the DNA is TGTGCCAGCTCCCCAGCGGGGGCCGTGAATACGCAGTATTTT.

This clone was counted once. This rearrangement joins TRBV27 to TRBJ1-5, with 9 bases lining up with TRBD1. The germline V gene has CDR1 MNHEY and CDR2 SMNVEV (reference sequence). This CDR3 has 14 residues. V trimming: 3 bases; J trimming: 4 bases; junction bases outside the gene matches: 1. CDR3 nucleotide sequence: TGTGCCAGCAGTTTCGACAGGGGGAATCAGCCCCAGCATTTT. Translation gives CASSFDRGNQPQHF.

The sample holds one count of this clone. This chain links TRBV2 with TRBJ1-2; 11 nucleotides match TRBD1. The V gene's germline CDR1 is SNHLY and CDR2 FYNNEI. CDR3 length: 21 amino acids. J lost 5 bases, V lost 3 bases, and 23 bases had no gene match. The CDR3 region is CASSDSRTGGVRGGATYGYTF. As DNA, the CDR3 is TGTGCCAGCAGTGATAGCCGGACAGGGGGCGTCCGGGGAGGGGCCACATATGGCTACACCTTC.

The chain couples TRBV30 to TRBJ2-3, with a possible D match to TRBD2 (6 bases). Germline loops: CDR1 GTSNPN, CDR2 SVGIG (reference sequence). Trimming cost V 3 bases and J 2 bases, with 12 bases left between them. The CDR3 is 14 amino acids. CDR3 sequence: CAWRGGASTDTQYF. CDR3 coding DNA: TGTGCCTGGAGAGGCGGGGCCTCCACAGATACGCAGTATTTT.

In DNA form, the CDR3 reads TGTGCCAGCAGCCAAGCGGGACAGGGGAGTGAAAAACTGTTTTTT. Its protein product is CASSQAGQGSEKLFF. V usage is TRBV4-2 and J usage is TRBJ1-4; 10 bases are a match to TRBD1. Trimming at V came to 1 base and at J to 7 bases, leaving 3 bases not matched to a gene. CDR3 length: 15 amino acids. Germline assignment: CDR1 LGHNA and CDR2 YNFKEQ.

This chain uses TRBV2 with TRBJ1-2; D remains unclear. There are 12 residues in the CDR3. V lost 3 bases, J lost 5 bases, and 7 bases lay in between. The germline V gene encodes CDR1 SNHLY and CDR2 FYNNEI. This chain's CDR3 is CASSDNTYGYTF. The CDR3 coding sequence is TGTGCCAGCAGTGATAACACATATGGCTACACCTTC.

The chain combines TRBV19 with TRBJ1-5; the D gene is possibly TRBD1 (6 bases). The V end was cut by 10 bases, the J end by 4 bases, with 17 bases between. Looked up from germline, CDR1 is LNHDA and CDR2 is SQIVND (reference sequence). This CDR3 comprises 14 residues. CDR3 sequence reads: CATSTGLGNQPQHF. CDR3 bases: TGTGCCACTTCCACAGGGCTGGGAAATCAGCCCCAGCATTTT.

The gene calls are TRBV6-5 and TRBJ1-4; D unclear. The CDR3 is made up of 14 amino acids. CDR1 MNHEY and CDR2 SVGAGI come from the germline V gene. V was shortened by 8 bases and J by 4 bases, with 14 bases between the two germline ends. Written as DNA, the CDR3 is TGTGCCAGCGGTACAAGACACATTAATGAAAAACTGTTTTTT. Translated: CASGTRHINEKLFF.

The chain combines TRBV12-5 with TRBJ2-7, with D possibly matching TRBD1 (6 bases). The CDR3 runs to 13 residues. Trimming took 5 bases from V and 6 from J, leaving 14 bases between them. Germline-derived CDR1 and CDR2 are LGHNT and FRNRAP. The CDR3 spells CASGQGGISEQYF. The CDR3 DNA sequence: TGTGCTAGTGGTCAAGGGGGTATAAGCGAGCAGTACTTC.

The chain combines TRBV4-3 with TRBJ2-1, with 12 bases that match TRBD2. Losses at the gene ends were 4 bases for V and 7 bases for J; bases not matched to a gene: 14. Per germline, CDR1 LGHNA and CDR2 YSLEER. CDR3 length: 18 residues. The CDR3 coding sequence is TGCGCCAGCAGCCTCACCCCTCTAGCTAGCGGGGGGGGGAATGAGCAGTTCTTC. It translates to CASSLTPLASGGGNEQFF.

The chain links TRBV9 to TRBJ1-2; 10 nucleotides match TRBD1. V dropped 0 bases and J dropped 6; count of bases not matched to a gene: 11. The CDR3 consists of 17 residues. The germline gives CDR1 SGDLS, CDR2 YYNGEE. CDR3 in DNA: TGTGCCAGCAGCGTAGCCCTTGACAGGGGGCTCCGGGATGGCTACACCTTC. Its translation: CASSVALDRGLRDGYTF.

The rearrangement joins TRBV18 to TRBJ1-5, with a tentative D call TRBD1 (6 bases). With 2 bases removed from V and 4 bases from J, the gap between germline ends came to 15 bases. CDR3 length: 16 residues. Germline V gene data show CDR1 as KGHSH and CDR2 as LQKENI. The CDR3 region is CASSPTGNLVNQPQHF. CDR3 DNA: TGTGCCAGCTCACCAACAGGGAATTTAGTAAATCAGCCCCAGCATTTT.

This clone has just one count. CDR3 protein: CASSQQENTEAFF. The CDR3 nucleotides are TGTGCCAGCAGCCAACAAGAGAACACTGAAGCTTTCTTT. The chain couples TRBV7-9 to TRBJ1-1; no clear D gene. V was trimmed by 5 bases and J by 1 base, leaving 8 bases between them. The CDR3 length is 13 residues. Per germline, CDR1 SEHNR and CDR2 FQNEAQ (reference sequence).

The DNA for the CDR3 is TGTGCCAGCAGCTTAGCGCATCAGGGCTTTAATGAAAAACTGTTTTTT. This encodes CASSLAHQGFNEKLFF. This sequence joins TRBV7-9 and TRBJ1-4, with TRBD1 as a possible D gene (5 bases). V was cut by 0 bases and J by 4 bases, with 12 bases left in between. Germline assignment: CDR1 SEHNR and CDR2 FQNEAQ (reference sequence). The CDR3 totals 16 residues.

This clone appeared many times. The chain is built from TRBV4-1 and TRBJ1-1; a weak D match, TRBD1 (6 bases). Trimming removed 6 bases at V and 0 bases at J, with 11 bases between. The germline gives CDR1 MGHRA, CDR2 YSYEKL. The CDR3 sequence is 14 residues long. Here the CDR3 DNA reads TGCGCCAGCAGGGGGACACTTTTGAACACTGAAGCTTTCTTT. This gives the protein CASRGTLLNTEAFF.